The 5 T cell receptor beta chains below were found in one sample sequenced in a study of T cells after yellow fever vaccination. In TCRdb, the 5' RACE reads were re-called with MiXCR into one record per CDR3 protein. The sample contains 75,000 to 100,000 distinct CDR3 sequences, over 8% of which appear only once. This material consisted of CD8+ T cells not binding an NS4B(214-222) dextramer, sorted from PBMCs, taken less than 18 days after the first yellow fever vaccination. Source of these receptors: a man aged 18 to 29 who received the YFV17D yellow fever vaccine.

This clonotype was counted between two and nine times. The chain joins TRBV15 to TRBJ2-2; 7 bases map to TRBD1. This CDR3 comprises 17 residues. V lost 0 bases to trimming and J lost 1 base; unmatched junction nucleotides: 5. Per the germline V gene, CDR1 is LNHNV and CDR2 is YYDKDF (reference sequence). For the CDR3, the DNA is TGTGCCACCAGCAGAGATTACCCAGGGGGGAACACCGGGGAGCTGTTTTTT. This encodes CATSRDYPGGNTGELFF.

This clonotype was seen only a few times. The V call is TRBV19, the J call TRBJ1-1, with D tentatively TRBD1 (6 bases). The V end lost 7 bases, the J end lost 6 bases, and 18 bases lay between the germline ends. Looked up from germline, CDR1 is LNHDA and CDR2 is SQIVND (reference sequence). The CDR3 sequence is 14 residues long. CDR3 amino acids: CASTNEGGAAEAFF. CDR3 nucleotides: TGTGCCAGTACCAACGAGGGGGGGGCGGCTGAAGCTTTCTTT.

V usage is TRBV27 and J usage is TRBJ1-6; 12 bases map to TRBD1. Germline assignment: CDR1 MNHEY and CDR2 SMNVEV (reference sequence). The CDR3 has 16 residues. V was clipped by 8 bases and J by 10 bases; unmatched bases: 12. The CDR3 loop is CASFSRDRGPGSPLHF. The CDR3 coding sequence is TGTGCCAGCTTTTCACGGGACAGGGGGCCAGGATCACCCCTCCACTTT.

The gene calls are TRBV6-1 and TRBJ2-4, with 9 positions matching TRBD1. Losses at the gene ends were 6 bases for V and 0 bases for J; bases not matched to a gene: 9. This CDR3 has 17 residues. Germline values: CDR1 MNHNS, CDR2 SASEGT. The CDR3 region has the DNA TGTGCCAGCAGGACTAAACCGGGACAGGGAGCCAAAAACATTCAGTACTTC. Residues: CASRTKPGQGAKNIQYF.

This clonotype has at least ten counts. The chain has TRBV6-5 and TRBJ1-4, with a weak D call TRBD1 (5 bases). CDR3 size: 15 residues. CDR1 is MNHEY and CDR2 is SVGAGI in the germline V gene. V lost 4 bases and J 2 bases, leaving 11 bases between the germline ends. CDR3: CASSSYRGTNEKLFF. In DNA, the CDR3 is TGTGCCAGCAGTTCCTATCGGGGGACTAATGAAAAACTGTTTTTT.